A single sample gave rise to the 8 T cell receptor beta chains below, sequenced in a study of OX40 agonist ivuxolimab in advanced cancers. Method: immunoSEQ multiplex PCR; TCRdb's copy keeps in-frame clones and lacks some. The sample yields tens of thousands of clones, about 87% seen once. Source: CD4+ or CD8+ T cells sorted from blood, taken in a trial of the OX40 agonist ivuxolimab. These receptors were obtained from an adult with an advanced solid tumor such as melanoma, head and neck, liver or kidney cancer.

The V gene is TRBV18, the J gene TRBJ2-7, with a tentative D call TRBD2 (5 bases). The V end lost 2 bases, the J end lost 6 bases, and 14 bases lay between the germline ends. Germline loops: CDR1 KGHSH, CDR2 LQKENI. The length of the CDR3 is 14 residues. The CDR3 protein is CASSPTTGVREQYF. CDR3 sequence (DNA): TGTGCCAGCTCACCAACGACCGGGGTACGCGAGCAGTACTTC. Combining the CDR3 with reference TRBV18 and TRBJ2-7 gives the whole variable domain NAGVMQNPRHLVRRRGQEARLRCSPMKGHSHVYWYRQLPEEGLKFMVYLQKENIIDESGMPKERFSAEFPKEGPSILRIQQVVRGDSAAYFCASSPTTGVREQYFGPGTRLTVT.

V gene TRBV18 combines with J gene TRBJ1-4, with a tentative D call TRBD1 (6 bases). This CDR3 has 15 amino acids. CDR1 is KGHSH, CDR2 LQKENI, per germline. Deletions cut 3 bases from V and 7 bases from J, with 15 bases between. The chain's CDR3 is CASSPTQGSGEKLFF. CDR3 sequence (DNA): TGTGCCAGCTCACCTACACAGGGAAGCGGTGAAAAACTGTTTTTT.

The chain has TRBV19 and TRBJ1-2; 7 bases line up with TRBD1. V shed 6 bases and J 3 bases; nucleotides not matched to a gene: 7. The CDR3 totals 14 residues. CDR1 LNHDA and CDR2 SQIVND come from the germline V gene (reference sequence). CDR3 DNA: TGTGCCAGTAGGCCGGGACAGCTATACTATGGCTACACCTTC. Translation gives CASRPGQLYYGYTF.

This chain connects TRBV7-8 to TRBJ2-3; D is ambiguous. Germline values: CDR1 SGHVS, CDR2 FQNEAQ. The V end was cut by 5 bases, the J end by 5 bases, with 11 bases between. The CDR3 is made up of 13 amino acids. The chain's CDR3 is CASSGGPLDTQYF. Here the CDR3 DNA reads TGTGCCAGCAGCGGCGGCCCCCTAGATACGCAGTATTTT.

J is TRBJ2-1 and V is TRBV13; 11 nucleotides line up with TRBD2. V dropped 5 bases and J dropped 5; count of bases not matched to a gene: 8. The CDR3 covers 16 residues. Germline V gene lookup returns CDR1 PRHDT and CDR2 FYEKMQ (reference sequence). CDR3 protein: CASSPTSGGPDNEQFF. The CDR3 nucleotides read TGTGCCAGCAGCCCCACTAGCGGGGGACCCGACAATGAGCAGTTCTTC.

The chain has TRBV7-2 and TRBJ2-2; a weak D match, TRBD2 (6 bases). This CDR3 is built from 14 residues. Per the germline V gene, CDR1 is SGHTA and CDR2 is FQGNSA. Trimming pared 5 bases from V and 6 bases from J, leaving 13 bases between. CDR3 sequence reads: CASSTGLLAGELFF. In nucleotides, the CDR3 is TGTGCCAGCAGCACGGGACTCCTCGCCGGGGAGCTGTTTTTT.

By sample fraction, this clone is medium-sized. Here the CDR3 DNA reads TGTGCCAGCAGTGAAGGGGTCTTCCGCGGCGGGGGCAGTGAGCAGTTCTTC. Residues: CASSEGVFRGGGSEQFF. The V and J genes are TRBV6-1 and TRBJ2-1; TRBD2 might be the D (7 bases). V was shortened by 1 base and J by 9 bases, with 22 bases between the two germline ends. The germline CDR1 and CDR2 sequences are MNHNS and SASEGT. This CDR3 region has 17 residues.

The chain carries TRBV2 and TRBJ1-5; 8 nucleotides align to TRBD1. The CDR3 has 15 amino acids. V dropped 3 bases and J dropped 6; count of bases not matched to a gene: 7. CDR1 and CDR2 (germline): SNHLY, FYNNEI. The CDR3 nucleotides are TGTGCCAGCAGTGACAGTGGACAGGGTGGTCAGCCCCAGCATTTT. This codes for CASSDSGQGGQPQHF.